The clone carrying this T cell receptor (beta chain) has a single count. This sample was included in a study of T cell responses to AZD1222 COVID-19 vaccine. The data were produced by immunoSEQ multiplex PCR, yet TCRdb's version contains in-frame clones alone and is incomplete. This table holds 150,000 or so clones, approximately 94% found once. The material sequenced was peripheral blood, taken on day 0 of AZD1222 vaccination. This clonotype was sampled from an adult in good health.

The CDR3 protein is CASSEKKDYGYTF. CDR3 in DNA: TGTGCCAGCAGTGAGAAGAAGGACTATGGCTACACCTTC. The rearrangement links TRBV25-1 to TRBJ1-2; D unclear. Germline loops: CDR1 MGHDK, CDR2 SYGVNS. V was clipped by 3 bases and J by 3 bases, with 8 bases between them. The CDR3 runs 13 residues.